Each of the 27 T cell receptor beta chains below was sequenced from the same sample in a study of blood T cell repertoires in COVID-19. Only in-frame clones appear in the TCRdb table, and some are missing; sequencing was by immunoSEQ multiplex PCR. The table shows 210,000 or so clones, with under 90% occurring only once. The sample comprised PBMCs or T cells enriched from blood (not recorded which). The receptor set was obtained from a woman between 45 and 65 years old who had been exposed to COVID-19.

J is TRBJ1-1 and V is TRBV29-1; 7 bases line up with TRBD1. V gave up 4 bases and J gave up 5 bases; unmatched junction bases: 4. Germline CDR1 reads SQVTM; CDR2 reads ANQGSEA. This CDR3 has 12 residues. The CDR3 DNA reads as TGCAGCGTTGTCAGGGGGAGGACTGAAGCTTTCTTT. Translating it yields CSVVRGRTEAFF.

The chain is built from TRBV15 and TRBJ1-2, with TRBD1 as a possible D gene (6 bases). Germline CDR1 LNHNV, CDR2 YYDKDF (reference sequence). Between the trimmed V and J ends, which lost 0 bases and 4 bases, there was a span of 12 bases. The CDR3 extends over 15 amino acids. The DNA of the CDR3 is TGTGCCACCAGCAGAGATCGGGGGGGCGGCTATGGCTACACCTTC. Residues: CATSRDRGGGYGYTF.

The V call is TRBV5-6, the J call TRBJ2-2, with D tentatively TRBD2 (5 bases). The CDR3 length is 14 residues. In germline, CDR1 is SGHDT, CDR2 YYEEEE. Between the trimmed V and J ends, which lost 1 base and 4 bases, there was a span of 8 bases. CDR3 region: CASSLRGSTGELFF. CDR3 nucleotide sequence: TGTGCCAGCAGCTTGAGAGGGTCCACCGGGGAGCTGTTTTTT.

This clone appeared a few times. The rearrangement links TRBV2 to TRBJ1-5; D is unresolved. The length of the CDR3 is 13 residues. Trimming took 8 bases from V and 2 from J, leaving 10 bases between them. Germline assignment: CDR1 SNHLY and CDR2 FYNNEI. The CDR3 region is CASGLIGNQPQHF. The CDR3 nucleotides are TGTGCCAGCGGTTTGATAGGCAATCAGCCCCAGCATTTT.

The chain carries TRBV7-2 and TRBJ1-1; D might be TRBD1 (5 bases). Germline V gene lookup returns CDR1 SGHTA and CDR2 FQGNSA. The CDR3 is 15 residues long. Trimming pared 5 bases from V and 4 bases from J, leaving 17 bases between. The CDR3 loop is CASSTTGRPITEAFF. The CDR3 DNA reads TGTGCCAGCAGCACAACAGGACGTCCAATCACTGAAGCTTTCTTT.

J is TRBJ2-1 and V is TRBV5-5, with TRBD1 matching over 9 bases. This CDR3 comprises 16 residues. CDR1 and CDR2 (germline): SGHKS, YYEKEE (reference sequence). J gave up 3 bases and V 2 bases, and 6 bases lay outside the gene matches. The CDR3 is CASSFGMGQGYNEQFF. The CDR3 DNA reads TGTGCCAGCAGCTTTGGCATGGGACAGGGCTACAATGAGCAGTTCTTC.

This chain's CDR3 is CATSDWDRSGGETQYF. CDR3 bases: TGTGCCACCAGTGATTGGGACAGATCGGGCGGCGAGACCCAGTACTTC. The V gene is TRBV24-1, the J gene TRBJ2-5, with TRBD1 matching over 7 bases. Germline V gene lookup returns CDR1 KGHDR and CDR2 SFDVKD. The V segment lost 2 bases and the J segment 5 bases; nucleotides outside the gene matches: 10. The CDR3 extends over 16 amino acids.

This clone was seen a few times. This chain uses TRBV7-8 with TRBJ1-1, with a possible D match to TRBD1 (6 bases). The CDR3 is made up of 15 amino acids. Germline V gene lookup returns CDR1 SGHVS and CDR2 FQNEAQ. Trimming shortened V by 3 bases and J by 2 bases, and 13 bases separated the two germline ends. The CDR3, as DNA: TGTGCCAGCAGCTTGATTCAGGGGCCTAACACTGAAGCTTTCTTT. This gives the protein CASSLIQGPNTEAFF.

The chain uses TRBV29-1 and TRBJ1-5; possible D gene TRBD1, 6 bases. Per germline, CDR1 SQVTM and CDR2 ANQGSEA. The CDR3 runs 15 residues. V lost 2 bases and J 3 bases, leaving 14 bases between the germline ends. The CDR3 loop reads CSVENPGDYNQPQHF. The CDR3 region has the DNA TGCAGCGTTGAAAACCCAGGGGACTACAATCAGCCCCAGCATTTT.

The CDR3 sequence is CASSEHPSGELFF. For the CDR3, the DNA is TGTGCCAGCAGTGAACACCCCAGCGGGGAGCTGTTTTTT. The chain is built from TRBV2 and TRBJ2-2; D not resolved. Germline V gene sequence: CDR1 SNHLY, CDR2 FYNNEI. The CDR3 runs 13 residues. V lost 2 bases and J 7 bases, leaving 8 bases between the germline ends.

This chain links TRBV10-2 with TRBJ1-5, with D unresolved. Trimming left V 2 bases short and J 5 bases short, with 4 bases between. Germline lookup yields CDR1 WSHSY and CDR2 SAAADI. CDR3 length equals 12 residues. The CDR3 here is CASSERDQPQHF. The CDR3 region has the DNA TGCGCCAGCAGTGAGCGGGATCAGCCCCAGCATTTT.

This chain connects TRBV28 to TRBJ2-5; perhaps TRBD2 as D (7 bases). Germline loops: CDR1 MDHEN, CDR2 SYDVKM. The CDR3 extends over 17 amino acids. V shed 3 bases and J shed 5 bases, with 22 bases lying between them. The CDR3 loop reads CASSLPGGERGGETQYF. CDR3 sequence (DNA): TGTGCCAGCAGTTTGCCCGGGGGCGAGCGGGGCGGCGAGACCCAGTACTTC.

The chain employs TRBV18 and TRBJ1-2; TRBD1 matches 7 bases. From germline, CDR1 is KGHSH and CDR2 LQKENI. With V trimmed by 3 bases and J by 5 bases, 0 bases remained unmatched. The CDR3 loop spans 12 amino acids. The CDR3 sequence is CASSPGQYGYTF. The CDR3 nucleotides are TGTGCCAGCTCACCGGGACAGTATGGCTACACCTTC. The full variable domain, rest sourced from reference TRBV18 and TRBJ1-2, is NAGVMQNPRHLVRRRGQEARLRCSPMKGHSHVYWYRQLPEEGLKFMVYLQKENIIDESGMPKERFSAEFPKEGPSILRIQQVVRGDSAAYFCASSPGQYGYTFGSGTRLTVV.

This chain uses TRBV11-2 with TRBJ2-5, with D unclear. Germline loops: CDR1 SGHAT, CDR2 FQNNGV. Trimming shortened V by 3 bases and J by 5 bases, and 7 bases separated the two germline ends. The CDR3 loop spans 12 amino acids. This CDR3 is CASSLTRETQYF. Written as DNA, the CDR3 is TGTGCCAGCAGCTTGACGAGGGAGACCCAGTACTTC.

This chain joins TRBV6-1 and TRBJ1-2, with D perhaps TRBD1 (6 bases). Germline CDR1 reads MNHNS; CDR2 reads SASEGT. Trimming shortened V by 2 bases and J by 3 bases, and 19 bases separated the two germline ends. This CDR3 region has 17 residues. CDR3 nucleotide sequence: TGTGCCAGCAGTGAAAGTCCCTGGGGGGGGCTGGACTATGGCTACACCTTC. Amino acid sequence: CASSESPWGGLDYGYTF.

The V and J genes are TRBV3-1 (or the pseudogene TRBV3-2) and TRBJ1-1; possibly TRBD1 for D (5 bases). The CDR3 consists of 13 residues. The germline V and J ends were trimmed by 2 bases and 6 bases, with 10 bases remaining between them. Germline-derived CDR1 and CDR2 are LGHDT and YNNKEL (reference sequence). The CDR3 region is CASSQTREAEAFF. In DNA form, the CDR3 reads TGTGCCAGCAGCCAAACCAGGGAAGCTGAAGCTTTCTTT.

V is TRBV6-5 and J is TRBJ2-2; tentatively, D is TRBD1 (5 bases). V was trimmed by 7 bases and J by 7 bases, leaving 10 bases between them. Germline V gene sequence: CDR1 MNHEY, CDR2 SVGAGI. This CDR3 is 12 amino acids long. The CDR3 DNA reads TGTGCCAGCAAAGGGGCCGGCGGGGAGCTGTTTTTT. Residues: CASKGAGGELFF.

The table lists this clone with many counts. The genes are TRBV7-2 and TRBJ1-1; D uncertain. Germline CDR1 is SGHTA and CDR2 is FQGNSA. The CDR3 totals 12 residues. Trimming cost V 2 bases and J 6 bases, with 7 bases left between them. This chain's CDR3 is CASSLTKPEAFF. The CDR3 DNA is TGTGCCAGCAGCTTAACCAAGCCTGAAGCTTTCTTT.

The chain carries TRBV7-9 and TRBJ1-1; D not resolved. The CDR3 totals 12 residues. The germline gives CDR1 SEHNR, CDR2 FQNEAQ (reference sequence). Deletions cut 1 base from V and 4 bases from J, with 4 bases between. CDR3 bases: TGTGCCAGCAGCTTAGAAGCCACTGAAGCTTTCTTT. As protein: CASSLEATEAFF.

The chain recombines TRBV3-1 (or the pseudogene TRBV3-2) with TRBJ1-1; D gene uncertain. The CDR3 extends over 15 amino acids. Trimming removed 3 bases at V and 0 bases at J, with 11 bases between. Germline V gene sequence: CDR1 LGHDT, CDR2 YNNKEL (reference sequence). In DNA, the CDR3 is TGTGCCAGCAGCCAGGGGAGTGTACTGAACACTGAAGCTTTCTTT. It yields the protein CASSQGSVLNTEAFF.

The rearrangement links TRBV6-5 to TRBJ1-2; TRBD1 matches at 8 bases. J lost 7 bases, V lost 9 bases, and 7 bases had no gene match. This CDR3 is built from 12 residues. CDR1 and CDR2 (germline): MNHEY, SVGAGI. The CDR3 coding sequence is TGTGCCAGTAATGACAGGGGCCTTGGCTACACCTTC. The encoded protein is CASNDRGLGYTF.

The chain employs TRBV7-9 and TRBJ1-1, with D possibly TRBD1 on 5 matching bases. Between the trimmed V and J ends, which lost 3 bases and 4 bases, there was a span of 12 bases. The CDR3 has 14 amino acids. CDR1 is SEHNR and CDR2 is FQNEAQ in the germline V gene (reference sequence). The CDR3 is CASSFGAASTEAFF. The CDR3, as DNA: TGTGCCAGCAGCTTTGGGGCGGCGAGCACTGAAGCTTTCTTT.

The chain employs TRBV19 and TRBJ1-5; 7 positions agree with TRBD1. Germline V gene data show CDR1 as LNHDA and CDR2 as SQIVND (reference sequence). V was clipped by 6 bases and J by 4 bases; unmatched bases: 18. CDR3 length equals 18 residues. For the CDR3, the DNA is TGTGCCAGTAGCGGGCCTGGAGGGGGCAGCCTAGGTAATCAGCCCCAGCATTTT. Its translation is CASSGPGGGSLGNQPQHF.

The chain carries TRBV27 and TRBJ1-5; D not certain. Germline assignment: CDR1 MNHEY and CDR2 SMNVEV (reference sequence). V was pared by 4 bases and J by 0 bases, with 4 bases between. The CDR3 is 13 residues long. The CDR3 DNA reads TGTGCCAGCAGTTCAGATAGCAATCAGCCCCAGCATTTT. As protein: CASSSDSNQPQHF.

CDR3 region: CASSLQGRTYGYTF. The CDR3 nucleotides read TGTGCCAGCAGCCTCCAGGGAAGGACCTATGGCTACACCTTC. V is TRBV2 and J is TRBJ1-2; D might be TRBD1 (5 bases). The CDR3 totals 14 residues. The germline gives CDR1 SNHLY, CDR2 FYNNEI. V lost 6 bases to trimming and J lost 4 bases, with 15 bases between them.

The chain is built from TRBV9 and TRBJ2-7, with D perhaps matching TRBD2 (5 bases). Germline CDR1 is SGDLS and CDR2 is YYNGEE. The CDR3 runs to 14 residues. V was cut by 3 bases and J by 5 bases, with 15 bases left in between. The CDR3 DNA sequence: TGTGCCAGCAGCGGGAGACTACCTTCTAACGAGCAGTACTTC. This sequence encodes CASSGRLPSNEQYF. The variable domain in full, with the rest retrieved from reference TRBV9 and TRBJ2-7, is DSGVTQTPKHLITATGQRVTLRCSPRSGDLSVYWYQQSLDQGLQFLIQYYNGEERAKGNILERFSAQQFPDLHSELNLSSLELGDSALYFCASSGRLPSNEQYFGPGTRLTVT.

The rearrangement links TRBV5-1 to TRBJ1-1; a weak D match, TRBD1 (5 bases). The CDR3 sequence is 14 residues long. Trimming stripped 6 bases from V and 3 bases from J, with 15 bases between. CDR1 and CDR2 from the germline V gene are SGHRS and YFSETQ. The CDR3 loop reads CASTPGGVYTEAFF. The CDR3 DNA reads TGCGCCAGCACCCCTGGGGGGGTTTACACTGAAGCTTTCTTT. Full variable domain (outside the CDR3, taken from reference TRBV5-1 and TRBJ1-1): KAGVTQTPRYLIKTRGQQVTLSCSPISGHRSVSWYQQTPGQGLQFLFEYFSETQRNKGNFPGRFSGRQFSNSRSEMNVSTLELGDSALYLCASTPGGVYTEAFFGQGTRLTVV.